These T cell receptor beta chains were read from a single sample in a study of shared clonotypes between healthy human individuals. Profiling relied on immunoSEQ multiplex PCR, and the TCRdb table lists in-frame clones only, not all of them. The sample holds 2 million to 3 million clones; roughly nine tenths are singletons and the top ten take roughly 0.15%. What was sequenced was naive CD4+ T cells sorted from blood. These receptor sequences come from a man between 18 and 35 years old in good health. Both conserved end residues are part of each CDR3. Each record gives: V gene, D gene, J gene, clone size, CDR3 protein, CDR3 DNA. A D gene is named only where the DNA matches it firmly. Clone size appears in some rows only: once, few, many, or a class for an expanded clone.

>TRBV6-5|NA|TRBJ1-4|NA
CASSPPNEKLFF
TGTGCCAGCAGTCCCCCTAATGAAAAACTGTTTTTT
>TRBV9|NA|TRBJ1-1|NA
CASSVGPQNTEAFF
TGTGCCAGCAGCGTTGGACCCCAGAACACTGAAGCTTTCTTT
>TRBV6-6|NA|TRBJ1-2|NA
CASSLQGNYGYTF
TGTGCCAGCAGCCTACAGGGTAACTATGGCTACACCTTC
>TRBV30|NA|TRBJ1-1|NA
CAWSDRHTEAFF
TGTGCCTGGAGTGACAGACATACTGAAGCTTTCTTT
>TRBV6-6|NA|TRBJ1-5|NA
CASNDRGNQPQHF
TGTGCCAGCAATGATCGAGGCAATCAGCCCCAGCATTTT
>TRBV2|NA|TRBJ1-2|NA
CASRETGTTNYGYTF
TGTGCCAGCAGGGAGACCGGGACAACTAACTATGGCTACACCTTC
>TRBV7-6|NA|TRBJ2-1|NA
CASSLGAGTAYNEQFF
TGTGCCAGCAGCTTAGGGGCGGGGACGGCCTACAATGAGCAGTTCTTC
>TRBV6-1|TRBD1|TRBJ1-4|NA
CASSEARGREKLFF
TGTGCCAGCAGTGAAGCGAGGGGGCGGGAAAAACTGTTTTTT
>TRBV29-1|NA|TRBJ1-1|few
CSVVVRGGTEAFF
TGCAGCGTTGTTGTCAGGGGAGGCACTGAAGCTTTCTTT
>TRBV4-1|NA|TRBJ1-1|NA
CASSQSVQALYAEAFF
TGCGCCAGCAGCCAGTCCGTTCAGGCCTTGTACGCCGAAGCTTTCTTT
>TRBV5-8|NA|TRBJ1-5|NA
CATNHGGQPQHF
TGTGCCACCAATCACGGCGGTCAGCCCCAGCATTTT
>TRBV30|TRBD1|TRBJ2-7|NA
CAWTRQGGYEQYF
TGTGCCTGGACCCGACAGGGGGGCTACGAGCAGTACTTC
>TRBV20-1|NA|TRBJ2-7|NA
CSAVLRDEQYF
TGCAGTGCGGTTCTCAGGGACGAGCAGTACTTC
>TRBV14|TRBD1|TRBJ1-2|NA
CASSHWDRGQVNYGYTF
TGTGCCAGCAGCCACTGGGACAGGGGGCAAGTTAACTATGGCTACACCTTC
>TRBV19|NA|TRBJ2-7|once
CASRGAGAYEQYF
TGTGCCAGTAGAGGGGCAGGGGCCTACGAGCAGTACTTC
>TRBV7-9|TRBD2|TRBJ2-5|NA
CASSSLAGVGETQYF
TGTGCCAGCAGCTCTCTAGCGGGAGTGGGGGAGACCCAGTACTTC
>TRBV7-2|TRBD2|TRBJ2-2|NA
CASSSPVGGRGELFF
TGTGCCAGCAGCAGCCCGGTGGGAGGGCGAGGGGAGCTGTTTTTT
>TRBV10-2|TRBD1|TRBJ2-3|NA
CARFGDRGTDTQYF
TGCGCCCGATTTGGGGACAGGGGTACAGATACGCAGTATTTT
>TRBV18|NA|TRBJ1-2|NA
CASSPLRGLGSSNYGYTF
TGTGCCAGCTCACCGCTGCGGGGACTAGGGTCTTCTAACTATGGCTACACCTTC
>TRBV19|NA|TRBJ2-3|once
CASSAGPRTDTQYF
TGTGCCAGTAGTGCGGGACCTCGCACAGATACGCAGTATTTT
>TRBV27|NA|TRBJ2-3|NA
CASSLGGASTDTQYF
TGTGCCAGCAGTTTGGGCGGGGCGAGCACAGATACGCAGTATTTT
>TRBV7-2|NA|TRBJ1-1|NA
CASSLGTRGEAFF
TGTGCCAGCAGCTTGGGGACGAGGGGTGAAGCTTTCTTT
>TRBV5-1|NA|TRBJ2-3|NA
CASSRDSSTDTQYF
TGCGCCAGCAGTCGGGACTCAAGCACAGATACGCAGTATTTT
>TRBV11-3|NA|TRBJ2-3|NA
CASSLTSGSDTQYF
TGTGCCAGCAGCTTGACTAGTGGGTCTGATACGCAGTATTTT
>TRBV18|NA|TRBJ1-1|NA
CASSPPPSFEAFF
TGTGCCAGCTCACCACCCCCTTCCTTTGAAGCTTTCTTT
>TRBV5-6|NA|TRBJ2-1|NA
CASSPPGGTAYNEQFF
TGTGCCAGCAGCCCCCCGGGAGGGACAGCATACAATGAGCAGTTCTTC
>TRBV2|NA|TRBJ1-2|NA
CASTEIVGGYTF
TGTGCCAGCACTGAAATTGTGGGCGGCTACACCTTC
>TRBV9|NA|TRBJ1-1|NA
CASRPDVEPSTAFF
TGTGCCAGCAGACCCGATGTGGAACCTTCGACCGCTTTCTTT